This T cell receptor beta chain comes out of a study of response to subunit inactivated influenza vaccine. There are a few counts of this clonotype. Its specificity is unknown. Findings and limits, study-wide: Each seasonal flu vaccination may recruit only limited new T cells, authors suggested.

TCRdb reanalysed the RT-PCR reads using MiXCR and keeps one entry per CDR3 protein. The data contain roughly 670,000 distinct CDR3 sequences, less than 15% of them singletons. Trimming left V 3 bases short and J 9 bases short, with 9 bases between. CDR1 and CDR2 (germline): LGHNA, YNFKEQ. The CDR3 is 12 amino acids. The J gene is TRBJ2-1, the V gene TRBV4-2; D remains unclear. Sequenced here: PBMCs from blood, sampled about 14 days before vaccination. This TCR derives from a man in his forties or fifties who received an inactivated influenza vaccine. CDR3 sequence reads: CASSHPGSEQFF. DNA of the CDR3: TGTGCCAGCAGCCACCCGGGTAGTGAGCAGTTCTTC.